This entry lists 9 T cell receptor beta chains sequenced from one sample in a study of cytomegalovirus exposure and HLA in healthy donors. The PCR contained 60 Vbeta and 13 Jbeta primers. Profiled with immunoSEQ multiplex PCR; TCRdb holds only in-frame clones, not every one. The sample includes roughly 140,000 clones, around 82% seen only once; the top ten take 2% to 2.5%. The sample comprised PBMCs. These receptors all come from a woman aged 18 to 35 in good health and CMV-seropositive.

This chain links TRBV21-1 with TRBJ1-1; no check of the table's D call, TRBD1, against the DNA was made. TRBV21-1 is labeled a pseudogene. There are 15 residues in the CDR3. This chain's CDR3 is CASSKVETAITEAFF. DNA for the CDR3: TGTGCCAGCAGCAAAGTGGAGACAGCAATCACTGAAGCTTTCTTT.

The J gene is TRBJ1-2, the V gene TRBV6-6; no firm D call. The V end lost 7 bases, the J end lost 6 bases, and 6 bases lay between the germline ends. This CDR3 has 10 residues. Germline CDR1 MNHNY, CDR2 SVGAGI (reference sequence). The CDR3 DNA follows: TGTGCCAGCACGGGGAATGGCTACACCTTC. Its translation: CASTGNGYTF.

This sequence joins TRBV5-5 and TRBJ1-5; the D is unclear. Between the trimmed V and J ends, which lost 0 bases and 3 bases, there was a span of 7 bases. The CDR3 has 14 residues. Germline CDR1 SGHKS, CDR2 YYEKEE (reference sequence). As DNA, the CDR3 is TGTGCCAGCAGCTTGGAAACTTTCAATCAGCCCCAGCATTTT. Residues: CASSLETFNQPQHF.

The CDR3 loop is CSVVGDSYEQYF. DNA of the CDR3: TGCAGCGTTGTCGGTGACAGCTACGAGCAGTACTTC. The chain recombines TRBV29-1 with TRBJ2-7, with D tentatively TRBD1 (5 bases). Germline assignment: CDR1 SQVTM and CDR2 ANQGSEA. This CDR3 is 12 amino acids long. V shed 4 bases and J shed 3 bases, with 10 bases lying between them.

Only one count was recorded for this clone. The V gene is TRBV7-8, the J gene TRBJ1-5; 7 positions agree with TRBD1. This CDR3 comprises 13 residues. V was clipped by 5 bases and J by 7 bases; unmatched bases: 5. From germline, CDR1 is SGHVS and CDR2 FQNEAQ. The CDR3 protein is CASSPSRGQPQHF. CDR3 coding DNA: TGTGCCAGCAGCCCGTCCAGGGGGCAGCCCCAGCATTTT.

V and J are TRBV6-5 and TRBJ2-5; 8 bases are shared with TRBD2. The CDR3 totals 13 residues. V shed 5 bases, J shed 4 bases, and the junction held 3 bases outside the gene matches. From germline, CDR1 is MNHEY and CDR2 SVGAGI. The CDR3 DNA is TGTGCCAGCAGTCCTAGCGGGTCAGAGACCCAGTACTTC. This encodes CASSPSGSETQYF.

V is TRBV18 and J is TRBJ2-1; TRBD1 aligns across 9 bases. With V trimmed by 6 bases and J by 7 bases, 13 bases remained unmatched. Germline CDR1 reads KGHSH; CDR2 reads LQKENI. This CDR3 has 16 amino acids. This chain's CDR3 is CASSPGPGQGPNEQFF. The CDR3, as DNA: TGTGCCAGCTCCCCAGGACCGGGACAGGGACCGAATGAGCAGTTCTTC.

This clone occurred a few times. This sequence joins TRBV5-4 and TRBJ2-5, with D possibly matching TRBD2 (6 bases). V lost 2 bases, J lost 0 bases, and 8 bases lay in between. The germline gives CDR1 SGHNT, CDR2 YYREEE (reference sequence). This CDR3 comprises 14 residues. The CDR3 DNA reads TGTGCCAGCAGCTTAACTAGCCACCAAGAGACCCAGTACTTC. Amino acids: CASSLTSHQETQYF.

The V call is TRBV5-5, the J call TRBJ2-7; no firm D call. This CDR3 spans 12 amino acids. Germline assignment: CDR1 SGHKS and CDR2 YYEKEE (reference sequence). Deletions cut 0 bases from V and 3 bases from J, with 4 bases between. CDR3 nucleotide sequence: TGTGCCAGCAGCTTGGGTCTCTACGAGCAGTACTTC. This sequence encodes CASSLGLYEQYF.